The 7 T cell receptor beta chains presented below share a single source sample, sequenced in a study of shared clonotypes between healthy human individuals. This table comes from immunoSEQ multiplex PCR, and its TCRdb copy is limited to in-frame clones, with some not included. The table lists roughly 2,300,000 clones, approximately 90% of them singletons. What was sequenced was naive CD4+ T cells from PBMCs. Subset defined: CD45RA+ positively selected. These receptors all come from a man aged 18 to 30 in good health. Some clones in this sample may be carry-over from other donors' samples.

This chain joins TRBV6-6 and TRBJ1-2; D is ambiguous. There are 14 residues in the CDR3. In germline, CDR1 is MNHNY, CDR2 SVGAGI (reference sequence). The V and J ends lost 8 bases and 2 bases respectively, with 15 bases between them. In DNA form, the CDR3 reads TGTGCCAGCTGCTTAGCAGATTTAAACTATGGCTACACCTTC. As protein: CASCLADLNYGYTF.

About this clone itself: Other nucleotide sequences from this sample produce the same CDR3. CDR3 protein: CASSLEGSQETQYF. The CDR3 region has the DNA TGCGCCAGCAGCCTGGAAGGCAGTCAAGAGACCCAGTACTTC. The chain combines TRBV5-1 with TRBJ2-5; D gene ambiguous. This CDR3 contains 14 residues. Between the trimmed V and J ends, which lost 4 bases and 2 bases, there was a span of 12 bases. Germline V gene data show CDR1 as SGHRS and CDR2 as YFSETQ.

V usage is TRBV7-8 and J usage is TRBJ2-7; 7 bases agree with TRBD1. The CDR3 is made up of 16 amino acids. In germline, CDR1 is SGHVS, CDR2 FQNEAQ. With 0 bases clipped from V and 4 bases from J, the junction kept 9 bases outside the gene matches. CDR3 DNA sequence: TGTGCCAGCAGCTTAGCCGAGGGGGCGCCTTCGTACGAGCAGTACTTC. This gives the protein CASSLAEGAPSYEQYF. Drawing the rest from reference TRBV7-8 and TRBJ2-7, the complete variable domain is GAGVSQSPRYKVAKRGQDVALRCDPISGHVSLFWYQQALGQGPEFLTYFQNEAQLDKSGLPSDRFFAERPEGSVSTLKIQRTQQEDSAVYLCASSLAEGAPSYEQYFGPGTRLTVT.

V gene TRBV19 combines with J gene TRBJ2-2; unclear D gene. Trimming cost V 5 bases and J 1 base, with 14 bases left between them. The CDR3 is 16 residues long. Germline V lookup: CDR1 LNHDA, CDR2 SQIVND (reference sequence). DNA of the CDR3: TGTGCCAGTAGTTCCGAGACGACCGTGAACACCGGGGAGCTGTTTTTT. It translates to CASSSETTVNTGELFF.

The chain recombines TRBV4-1 with TRBJ2-7; the match to TRBD2 covers 9 bases. The V segment lost 1 base and the J segment 2 bases; nucleotides outside the gene matches: 6. The CDR3 covers 16 residues. Germline CDR1 and CDR2: MGHRA and YSYEKL. The CDR3 protein is CASSQVPSGTTYEQYF. CDR3 bases: TGCGCCAGCAGCCAAGTACCTAGCGGGACTACCTACGAGCAGTACTTC.

J is TRBJ2-3 and V is TRBV7-9; D possibly matches TRBD1 or TRBD2 (7 bases each). Germline V lookup: CDR1 SEHNR, CDR2 FQNEAQ (reference sequence). With 3 bases removed from V and 2 bases from J, the gap between germline ends came to 18 bases. This CDR3 region has 17 residues. CDR3 loop: CASSFGGGQQITDTQYF. CDR3 in DNA: TGTGCCAGCAGCTTTGGCGGGGGACAGCAGATCACAGATACGCAGTATTTT.

On this clone itself: Additional DNA sequences in this sample encode the identical CDR3. The rearrangement joins TRBV5-4 to TRBJ2-5; 12 positions match TRBD2. V gave up 4 bases and J gave up 5 bases; unmatched junction bases: 3. From germline, CDR1 is SGHNT and CDR2 YYREEE (reference sequence). The CDR3 totals 14 residues. The CDR3 reads CASSLAGGGETQYF. CDR3 coding DNA: TGTGCCAGCAGCCTAGCGGGAGGGGGGGAGACCCAGTACTTC. Full variable domain (outside the CDR3, taken from reference TRBV5-4 and TRBJ2-5): ETGVTQSPTHLIKTRGQQVTLRCSSQSGHNTVSWYQQALGQGPQFIFQYYREEENGRGNFPPRFSGLQFPNYSSELNVNALELDDSALYLCASSLAGGGETQYFGPGTRLLVL.